These 22 T cell receptor beta chains share one sample of origin, sequenced in a study of cytomegalovirus exposure and HLA in healthy donors. Assay used: immunoSEQ multiplex PCR; TCRdb lists only in-frame clones, some missing. This sample has 200,000 to 250,000 clones, with around 90% found just once. The source material was PBMCs. The receptors derive from a woman aged 18-30 years in good health and CMV-seronegative.

The V call is TRBV7-2, the J call TRBJ2-5; TRBD2 matches 8 bases. J gave up 2 bases and V 0 bases, and 8 bases lay outside the gene matches. This CDR3 spans 17 amino acids. CDR1 is SGHTA and CDR2 is FQGNSA in the germline V gene. CDR3 in amino acids: CASSLARTSLIQETQYF. The CDR3 DNA sequence: TGTGCCAGCAGCTTAGCGCGGACTAGCTTGATACAAGAGACCCAGTACTTC.

The chain combines TRBV5-1 with TRBJ1-4, with 7 positions matching TRBD1. Unmatched junction bases numbered 13, after V lost 5 bases and J lost 0 bases. Germline loops: CDR1 SGHRS, CDR2 YFSETQ. The CDR3 has 18 amino acids. The CDR3 sequence: CASSRTGERVSTNEKLFF. The CDR3 bases are TGCGCCAGCAGTAGGACAGGCGAGAGAGTTTCAACTAATGAAAAACTGTTTTTT.

The chain recombines TRBV7-9 with TRBJ2-1, with 8 bases fitting TRBD2. Germline assignment: CDR1 SEHNR and CDR2 FQNEAQ (reference sequence). The V and J ends lost 2 bases and 6 bases, in that order; junction bases with no gene match: 18. The CDR3 covers 19 residues. DNA of the CDR3: TGTGCCAGCAGCTTATCCGGTCGCCCCAGCCAGCGGGAGTCCAATGAGCAGTTCTTC. Translated: CASSLSGRPSQRESNEQFF.

This chain links TRBV12-2 with TRBJ2-1; the table's D gene call, TRBD2, was not cross checked with the DNA. TRBV12-2 is a pseudogene. CDR3 length: 21 amino acids. CDR3 nucleotide sequence: TGTGCAAGTCGCTTAGCGTTCCCGGGACTAGCGGTAATGAGCTCCTACAATGAGCAGTTCTTC. It is translated as CASRLAFPGLAVMSSYNEQFF.

The V and J genes are TRBV6-1 and TRBJ1-4, with TRBD1 matching 8 bases. The germline gives CDR1 MNHNS, CDR2 SASEGT. V was clipped by 0 bases and J by 7 bases; unmatched bases: 7. The CDR3 has 16 residues. The CDR3 spells CASSEAGQGLSEKLFF. For the CDR3, the DNA is TGTGCCAGCAGTGAAGCCGGACAGGGCCTCTCTGAAAAACTGTTTTTT.

The chain recombines TRBV5-1 with TRBJ2-6; no reliable D call. The CDR3 contains 15 residues. V lost 6 bases to trimming and J lost 12 bases, with 22 bases between them. The germline gives CDR1 SGHRS, CDR2 YFSETQ. CDR3 loop: CASTSDGYSISVLTF. In DNA, the CDR3 is TGCGCCAGCACATCCGACGGCTACAGTATTAGCGTCCTGACTTTC.

The chain links TRBV7-6 to TRBJ2-2; 9 nucleotides agree with TRBD1. Unmatched junction bases numbered 11, after V lost 5 bases and J lost 4 bases. Germline V gives CDR1 SGHVS, CDR2 FNYEAQ. The length of the CDR3 is 17 residues. The CDR3 loop is CASSAPGQGSSTGELFF. The DNA for the CDR3 is TGTGCCAGCAGCGCACCAGGACAGGGGTCTTCCACCGGGGAGCTGTTTTTT.

The J gene is TRBJ2-3, the V gene TRBV29-1; TRBD2 might be the D (6 bases). V shed 2 bases and J shed 6 bases, with 12 bases lying between them. This CDR3 comprises 13 residues. Per germline, CDR1 SQVTM and CDR2 ANQGSEA. CDR3: CSVERAGWDTQYF. Written as DNA, the CDR3 is TGCAGCGTTGAAAGAGCGGGCTGGGATACGCAGTATTTT.

The chain carries TRBV28 and TRBJ2-3, with 11 positions matching TRBD2. Trimming at V came to 3 bases and at J to 3 bases, leaving 5 bases not matched to a gene. There are 16 residues in the CDR3. Germline-derived CDR1 and CDR2 are MDHEN and SYDVKM. The CDR3 here is CASSFGLAGGTDTQYF. The CDR3 DNA sequence: TGTGCCAGCAGTTTCGGGCTAGCGGGAGGAACAGATACGCAGTATTTT.

The J gene is TRBJ2-1, the V gene TRBV29-1, with D possibly being TRBD2 (5 bases). This CDR3 is built from 13 residues. Per the germline V gene, CDR1 is SQVTM and CDR2 is ANQGSEA. The V gene lost 6 bases and the J gene lost 0 bases, with 9 bases spanning the gap. CDR3 amino acids: CSVPADSYNEQFF. In DNA form, the CDR3 reads TGCAGCGTGCCAGCGGACTCCTACAATGAGCAGTTCTTC.

This chain uses TRBV10-3 with TRBJ2-7; 9 bases are a match to TRBD2. In germline, CDR1 is ENHRY, CDR2 SYGVKD. CDR3 length: 17 amino acids. Germline trimming cut 3 bases from V and 3 bases from J; bases unmatched to any gene: 12. The CDR3 loop reads CAISDPTGREGLYEQYF. CDR3 in DNA: TGTGCCATCAGTGACCCAACCGGGCGGGAGGGCCTCTACGAGCAGTACTTC.

The chain is built from TRBV27 and TRBJ2-7; TRBD2 agrees at 7 bases. Germline CDR1 reads MNHEY; CDR2 reads SMNVEV (reference sequence). The J segment lost 5 bases and the V segment lost 3 bases, leaving 10 bases of the junction unmatched. This CDR3 spans 15 amino acids. DNA of the CDR3: TGTGCCAGCAGTTTTTACAGCCGCGGGGGAAACGAGCAGTACTTC. This codes for CASSFYSRGGNEQYF.

CDR3 in amino acids: CASSQGNTEAFF. CDR3 DNA sequence: TGTGCCAGCAGTCAGGGGAACACTGAAGCTTTCTTT. The chain joins TRBV28 to TRBJ1-1, with D perhaps TRBD1 (5 bases). The CDR3 runs to 12 residues. V gave up 5 bases and J gave up 1 base, with 5 bases separating them. Germline values: CDR1 MDHEN, CDR2 SYDVKM.

This rearrangement joins TRBV7-2 to TRBJ1-2; 10 bases align to TRBD1. The CDR3 runs 14 residues. V shed 5 bases, J shed 6 bases, and the junction held 6 bases outside the gene matches. Germline V gene sequence: CDR1 SGHTA, CDR2 FQGNSA. Written as DNA, the CDR3 is TGTGCCAGCAGCCCCAGGACAGGGGGGCATGGCTACACCTTC. Protein sequence: CASSPRTGGHGYTF.

This clone showed up just once. The genes are TRBV30 and TRBJ2-7, with 7 bases lining up with TRBD2. Germline V CDR1 and CDR2: GTSNPN, SVGIG (reference sequence). CDR3 size: 14 residues. V was pared by 1 base and J by 3 bases, with 6 bases of the junction left unmatched. The CDR3 loop is CAWSGTSAYYEQYF. Written as DNA, the CDR3 is TGTGCCTGGAGTGGAACTAGCGCATACTACGAGCAGTACTTC.

V and J are TRBV5-1 and TRBJ2-3, with TRBD2 identical over 8 bases. J was trimmed by 6 bases and V by 0 bases; bases with no gene match: 6. Per the germline V gene, CDR1 is SGHRS and CDR2 is YFSETQ. The CDR3 totals 15 residues. The CDR3 spells CASSLDGRVGDTQYF. Here the CDR3 DNA reads TGCGCCAGCAGCTTGGACGGGAGGGTAGGTGATACGCAGTATTTT.

The chain employs TRBV5-5 and TRBJ2-7; maybe TRBD2 (5 bases). The germline V gene encodes CDR1 SGHKS and CDR2 YYEKEE (reference sequence). V lost 0 bases, J lost 7 bases, and 14 bases lay in between. This CDR3 is 14 amino acids long. The CDR3 reads CASSLGHQSGEQYF. As DNA, the CDR3 is TGTGCCAGCAGCTTGGGACATCAGTCGGGGGAGCAGTACTTC. Filled out from reference TRBV5-5 and TRBJ2-7, the complete variable domain reads DAGVTQSPTHLIKTRGQQVTLRCSPISGHKSVSWYQQVLGQGPQFIFQYYEKEERGRGNFPDRFSARQFPNYSSELNVNALLLGDSALYLCASSLGHQSGEQYFGPGTRLTVT.

This rearrangement joins TRBV14 to TRBJ2-3, with a weak D call TRBD2 (5 bases). Trimming left V 4 bases short and J 4 bases short, with 9 bases between. The CDR3 totals 13 residues. Germline-derived CDR1 and CDR2 are SGHDN and FVKESK. CDR3 protein: CASSRGSADTQYF. CDR3 sequence (DNA): TGTGCCAGCAGCCGAGGGAGTGCAGATACGCAGTATTTT.

The CDR3, as DNA: TGTGCCAGCAGTTTGGGCAACTCCTACGAGCAGTACTTC. Its translation is CASSLGNSYEQYF. The V gene is TRBV27, the J gene TRBJ2-7; D is unclear. Deletions cut 3 bases from V and 0 bases from J, with 6 bases between. Germline V lookup: CDR1 MNHEY, CDR2 SMNVEV (reference sequence). The CDR3 totals 13 residues.

The chain carries TRBV7-8 and TRBJ2-1; a possible D gene is TRBD2 (5 bases). The V end lost 5 bases, the J end lost 5 bases, and 19 bases lay between the germline ends. Germline CDR1 SGHVS, CDR2 FQNEAQ. This CDR3 contains 16 residues. CDR3 in amino acids: CASSPPTTYRNNEQFF. For the CDR3, the DNA is TGTGCCAGCAGCCCCCCGACTACCTACCGAAACAATGAGCAGTTCTTC. The full variable domain, completed using reference TRBV7-8 and TRBJ2-1, is GAGVSQSPRYKVAKRGQDVALRCDPISGHVSLFWYQQALGQGPEFLTYFQNEAQLDKSGLPSDRFFAERPEGSVSTLKIQRTQQEDSAVYLCASSPPTTYRNNEQFFGPGTRLTVL.

The chain is built from TRBV4-3 and TRBJ1-1, with no clear D. Germline V gene lookup returns CDR1 LGHNA and CDR2 YSLEER. CDR3 length equals 14 residues. V was trimmed by 1 base and J by 1 base, leaving 7 bases between them. CDR3 sequence: CASSQGLANTEAFF. The CDR3, as DNA: TGCGCCAGCAGCCAAGGGCTGGCGAACACTGAAGCTTTCTTT.

This clone was observed a single time. V and J are TRBV9 and TRBJ2-3; weak D call: TRBD2 (6 bases). From germline, CDR1 is SGDLS and CDR2 YYNGEE. Trimming pared 4 bases from V and 1 base from J, leaving 10 bases between. The CDR3 covers 14 residues. Here the CDR3 DNA reads TGTGCCAGCAGCTCATTAGCGGGCACAGATACGCAGTATTTT. Its translation is CASSSLAGTDTQYF.